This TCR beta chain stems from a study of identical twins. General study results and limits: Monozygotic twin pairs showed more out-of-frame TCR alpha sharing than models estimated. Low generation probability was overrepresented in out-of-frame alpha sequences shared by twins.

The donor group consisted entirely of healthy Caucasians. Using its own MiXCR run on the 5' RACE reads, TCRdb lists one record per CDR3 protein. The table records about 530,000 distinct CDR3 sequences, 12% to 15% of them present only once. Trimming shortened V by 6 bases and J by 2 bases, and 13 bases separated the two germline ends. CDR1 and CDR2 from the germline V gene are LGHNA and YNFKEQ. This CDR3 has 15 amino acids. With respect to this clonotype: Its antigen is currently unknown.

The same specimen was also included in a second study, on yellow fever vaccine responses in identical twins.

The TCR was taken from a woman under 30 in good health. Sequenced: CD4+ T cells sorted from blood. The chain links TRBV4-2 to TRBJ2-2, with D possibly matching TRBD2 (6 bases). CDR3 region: CASRAEGGNTGELFF. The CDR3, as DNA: TGTGCCAGCAGAGCCGAGGGAGGCAACACCGGGGAGCTGTTTTTT.